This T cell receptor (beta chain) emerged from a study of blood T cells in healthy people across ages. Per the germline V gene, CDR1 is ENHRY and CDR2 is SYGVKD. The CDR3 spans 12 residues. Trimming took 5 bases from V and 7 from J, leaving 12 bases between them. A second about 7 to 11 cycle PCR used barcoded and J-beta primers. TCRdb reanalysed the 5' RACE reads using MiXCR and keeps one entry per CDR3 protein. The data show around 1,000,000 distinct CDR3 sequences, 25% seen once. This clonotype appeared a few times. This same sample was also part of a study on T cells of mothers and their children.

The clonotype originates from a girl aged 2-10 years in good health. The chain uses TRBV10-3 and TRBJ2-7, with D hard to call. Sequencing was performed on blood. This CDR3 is CAISQGTVEQYF. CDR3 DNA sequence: TGTGCCATCAGTCAAGGCACAGTTGAGCAGTACTTC.